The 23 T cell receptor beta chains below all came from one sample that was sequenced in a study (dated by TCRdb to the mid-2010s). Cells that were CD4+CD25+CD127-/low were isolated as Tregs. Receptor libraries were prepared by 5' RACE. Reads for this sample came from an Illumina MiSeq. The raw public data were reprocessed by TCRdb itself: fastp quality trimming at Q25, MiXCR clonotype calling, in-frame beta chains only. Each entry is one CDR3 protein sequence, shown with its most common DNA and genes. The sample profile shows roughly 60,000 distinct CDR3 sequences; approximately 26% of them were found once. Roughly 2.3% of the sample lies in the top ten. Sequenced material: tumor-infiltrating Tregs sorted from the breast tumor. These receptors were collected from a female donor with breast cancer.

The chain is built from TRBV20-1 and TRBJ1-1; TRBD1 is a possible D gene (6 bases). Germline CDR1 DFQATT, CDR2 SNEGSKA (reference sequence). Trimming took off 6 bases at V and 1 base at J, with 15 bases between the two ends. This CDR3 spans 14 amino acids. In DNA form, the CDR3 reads TGCAGTGCGTGGCTGACAGGCCGGAACACTGAAGCTTTCTTT. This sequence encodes CSAWLTGRNTEAFF.

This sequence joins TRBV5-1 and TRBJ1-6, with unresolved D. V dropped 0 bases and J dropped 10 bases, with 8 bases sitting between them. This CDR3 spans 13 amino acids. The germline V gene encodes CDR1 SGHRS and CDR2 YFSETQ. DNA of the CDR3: TGCGCCAGCAGCTTGGTCGGGTGGTCACCCCTCCACTTT. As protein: CASSLVGWSPLHF.

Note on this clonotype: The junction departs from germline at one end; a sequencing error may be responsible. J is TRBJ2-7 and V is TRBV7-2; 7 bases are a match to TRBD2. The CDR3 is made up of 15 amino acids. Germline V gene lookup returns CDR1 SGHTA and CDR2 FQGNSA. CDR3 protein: CAGSLAGGSAYEQYF. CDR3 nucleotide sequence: TGTGCCGGCAGCTTAGCCGGGGGGTCCGCCTACGAGCAGTACTTC.

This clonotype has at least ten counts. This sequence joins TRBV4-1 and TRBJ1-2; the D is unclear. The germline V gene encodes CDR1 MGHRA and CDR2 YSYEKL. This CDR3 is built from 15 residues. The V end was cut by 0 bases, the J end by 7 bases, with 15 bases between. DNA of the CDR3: TGCGCCAGCAGCCAAGATCTAGGCCAGTCTGGTGGCTACACCTTC. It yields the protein CASSQDLGQSGGYTF.

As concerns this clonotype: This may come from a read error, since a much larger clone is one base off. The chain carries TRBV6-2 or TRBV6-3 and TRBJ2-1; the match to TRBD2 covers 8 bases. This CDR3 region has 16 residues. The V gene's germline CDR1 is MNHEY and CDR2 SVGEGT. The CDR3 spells CASSYSTSGSYNELFF. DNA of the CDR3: TGTGCCAGCAGTTACTCCACTAGCGGCTCCTACAATGAGCTGTTCTTC.

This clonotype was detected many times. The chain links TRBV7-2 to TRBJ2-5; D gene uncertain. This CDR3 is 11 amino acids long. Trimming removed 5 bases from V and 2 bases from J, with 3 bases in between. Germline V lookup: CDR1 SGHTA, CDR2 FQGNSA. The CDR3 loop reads CASSQQETQYF. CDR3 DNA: TGTGCCAGCAGCCAGCAAGAGACCCAGTACTTC.

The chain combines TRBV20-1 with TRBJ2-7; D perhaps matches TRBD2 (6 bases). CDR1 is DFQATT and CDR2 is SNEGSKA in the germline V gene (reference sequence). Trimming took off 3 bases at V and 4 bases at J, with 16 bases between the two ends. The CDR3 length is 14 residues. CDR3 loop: CSARDSGGGYEQYF. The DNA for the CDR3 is TGCAGTGCTAGGGACTCCGGGGGTGGATACGAGCAGTACTTC.

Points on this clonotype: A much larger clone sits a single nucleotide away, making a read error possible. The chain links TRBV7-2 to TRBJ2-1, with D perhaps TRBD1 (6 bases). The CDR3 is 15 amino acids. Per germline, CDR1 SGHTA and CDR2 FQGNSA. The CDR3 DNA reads TGTGCCAGCAGCCCAGGGGAACTCTCCTACAATAAGCAGTTCTTC. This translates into CASSPGELSYNKQFF.

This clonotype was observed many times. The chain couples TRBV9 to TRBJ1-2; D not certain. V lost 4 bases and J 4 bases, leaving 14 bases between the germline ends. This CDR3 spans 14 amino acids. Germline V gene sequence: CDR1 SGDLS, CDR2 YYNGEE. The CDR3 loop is CASSPSGEPYGYTF. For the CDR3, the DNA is TGTGCCAGCAGCCCTTCCGGGGAGCCCTATGGCTACACCTTC.

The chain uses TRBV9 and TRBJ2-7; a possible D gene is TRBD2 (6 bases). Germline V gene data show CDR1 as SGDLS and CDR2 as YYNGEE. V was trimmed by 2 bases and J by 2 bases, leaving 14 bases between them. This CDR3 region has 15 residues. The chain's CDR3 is CASSVESGPPYEQYF. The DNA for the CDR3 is TGTGCCAGCAGCGTCGAAAGCGGGCCCCCCTACGAGCAGTACTTC.

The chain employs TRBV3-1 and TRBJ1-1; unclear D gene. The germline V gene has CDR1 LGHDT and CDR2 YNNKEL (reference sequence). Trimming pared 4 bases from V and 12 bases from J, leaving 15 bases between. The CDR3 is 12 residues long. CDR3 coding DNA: TGTGCCAGCAGCCTTCGGACTGATCGCACTTTCTTT. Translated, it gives CASSLRTDRTFF. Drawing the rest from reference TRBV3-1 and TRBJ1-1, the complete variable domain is DTAVSQTPKYLVTQMGNDKSIKCEQNLGHDTMYWYKQDSKKFLKIMFSYNNKELIINETVPNRFSPKSPDKAHLNLHINSLELGDSAVYFCASSLRTDRTFFGQGTRLTVV.

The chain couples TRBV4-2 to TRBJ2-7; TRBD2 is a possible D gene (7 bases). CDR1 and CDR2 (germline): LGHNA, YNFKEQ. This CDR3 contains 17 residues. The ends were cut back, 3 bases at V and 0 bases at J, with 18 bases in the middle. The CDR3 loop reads CASSHKKGERGSYEQYF. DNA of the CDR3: TGTGCCAGCAGCCACAAAAAGGGGGAGCGGGGCTCCTACGAGCAGTACTTC.

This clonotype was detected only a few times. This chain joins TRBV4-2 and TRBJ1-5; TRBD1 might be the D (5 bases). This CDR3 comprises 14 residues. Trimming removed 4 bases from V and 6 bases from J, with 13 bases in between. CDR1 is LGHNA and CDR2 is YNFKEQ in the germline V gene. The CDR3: CASSRRLDTQPQHF. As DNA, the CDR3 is TGTGCCAGCAGCCGCCGCTTGGACACTCAGCCCCAGCATTTT.

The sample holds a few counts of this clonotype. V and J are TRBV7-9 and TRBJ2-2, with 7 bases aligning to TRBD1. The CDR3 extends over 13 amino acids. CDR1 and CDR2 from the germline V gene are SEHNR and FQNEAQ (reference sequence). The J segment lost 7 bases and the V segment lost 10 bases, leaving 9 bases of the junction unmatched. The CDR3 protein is CATRQGNDGELFF. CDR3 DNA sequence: TGTGCCACCAGACAGGGTAACGACGGGGAGCTGTTTTTT.

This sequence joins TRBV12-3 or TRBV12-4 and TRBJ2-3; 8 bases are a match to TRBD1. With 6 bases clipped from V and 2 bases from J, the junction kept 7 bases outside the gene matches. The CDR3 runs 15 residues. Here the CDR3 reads CASSQGAGPTDTQYF. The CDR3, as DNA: TGTGCCAGCAGCCAGGGGGCGGGACCCACAGATACGCAGTATTTT.

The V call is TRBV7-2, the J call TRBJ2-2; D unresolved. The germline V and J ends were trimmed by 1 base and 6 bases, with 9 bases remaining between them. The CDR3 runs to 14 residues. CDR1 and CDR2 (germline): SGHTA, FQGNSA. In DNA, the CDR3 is TGTGCCAGCAGCTTAGGTATACGCCCCGGGGAGCTGTTTTTT. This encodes CASSLGIRPGELFF. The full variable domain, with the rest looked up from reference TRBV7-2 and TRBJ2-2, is GAGVSQSPSNKVTEKGKDVELRCDPISGHTALYWYRQSLGQGLEFLIYFQGNSAPDKSGLPSDRFSAERTGGSVSTLTIQRTQQEDSAVYLCASSLGIRPGELFFGEGSRLTVL.

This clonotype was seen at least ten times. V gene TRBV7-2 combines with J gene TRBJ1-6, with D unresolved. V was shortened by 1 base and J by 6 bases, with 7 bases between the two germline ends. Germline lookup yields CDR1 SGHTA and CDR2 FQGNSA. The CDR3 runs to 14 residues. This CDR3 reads CASSLVQLNSPLHF. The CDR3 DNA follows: TGTGCCAGCAGCTTAGTCCAGCTTAATTCACCCCTCCACTTT.

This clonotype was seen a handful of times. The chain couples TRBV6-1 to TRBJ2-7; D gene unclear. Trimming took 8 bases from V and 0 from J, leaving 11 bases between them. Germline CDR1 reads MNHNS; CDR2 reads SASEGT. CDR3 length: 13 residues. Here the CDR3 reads CASVKTHSYEQYF. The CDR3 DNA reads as TGTGCCAGCGTAAAGACCCACTCCTACGAGCAGTACTTC.

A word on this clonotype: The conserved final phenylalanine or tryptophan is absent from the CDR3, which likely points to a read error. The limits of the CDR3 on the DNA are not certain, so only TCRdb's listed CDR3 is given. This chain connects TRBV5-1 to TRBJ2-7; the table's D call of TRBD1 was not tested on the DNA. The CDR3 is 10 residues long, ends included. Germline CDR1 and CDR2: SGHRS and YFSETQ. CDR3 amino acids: CASSNGQGRP.

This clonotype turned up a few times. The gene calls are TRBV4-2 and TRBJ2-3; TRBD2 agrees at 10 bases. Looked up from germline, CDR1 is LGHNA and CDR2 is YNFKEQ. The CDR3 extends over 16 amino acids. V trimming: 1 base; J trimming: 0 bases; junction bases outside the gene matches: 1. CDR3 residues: CASSQAGLASTDTQYF. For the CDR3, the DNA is TGTGCCAGCAGCCAAGCGGGACTAGCGAGCACAGATACGCAGTATTTT.

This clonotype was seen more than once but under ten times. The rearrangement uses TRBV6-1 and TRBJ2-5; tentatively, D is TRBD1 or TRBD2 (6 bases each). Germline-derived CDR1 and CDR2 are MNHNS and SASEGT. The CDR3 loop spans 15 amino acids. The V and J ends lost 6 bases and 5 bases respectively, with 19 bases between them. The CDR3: CASSLTLGGLETQYF. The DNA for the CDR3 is TGTGCCAGCAGCCTTACACTTGGGGGGCTTGAGACCCAGTACTTC.

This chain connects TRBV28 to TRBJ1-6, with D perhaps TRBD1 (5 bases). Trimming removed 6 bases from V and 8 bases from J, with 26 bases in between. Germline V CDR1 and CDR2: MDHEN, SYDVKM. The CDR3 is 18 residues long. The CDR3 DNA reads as TGTGCCAGCAGCCCCTCCGCTGTTTTGCAGGGCCGAGATTCACCCCTCCACTTT. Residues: CASSPSAVLQGRDSPLHF.

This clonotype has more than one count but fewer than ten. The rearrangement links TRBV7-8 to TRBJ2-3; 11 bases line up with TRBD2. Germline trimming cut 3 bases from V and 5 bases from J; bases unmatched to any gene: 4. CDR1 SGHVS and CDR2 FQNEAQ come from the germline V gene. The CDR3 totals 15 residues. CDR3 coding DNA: TGTGCCAGCAGCTTTAGCGGGGGGGGTTTAGATACGCAGTATTTT. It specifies CASSFSGGGLDTQYF.